These T cell receptor beta chains were read from a single sample in a study of blood T cell repertoires in COVID-19. The assay was immunoSEQ multiplex PCR, and TCRdb's table has in-frame clones only and misses some. The sample has 250,000 to 350,000 clones, approximately 91% seen once; the top ten hold 0.94%. Sequenced input: peripheral blood. All receptors come from a woman aged 40 to 50 who had recovered from COVID-19. CDR3s include the opening cysteine and the closing phenylalanine or tryptophan. The D gene is left open where the match is weak. Rows give clone size only sometimes, using once, few, many, or a class for an expanded clone.

>TRBV24-1|NA|NA|TRBJ2-1
CATSAGLEQFF
TGTGCCACCAGTGCGGGTCTGGAGCAGTTCTTC
>TRBV30|TRBD2|NA|TRBJ2-1
CAWSSPRERGNEQFF
TGTGCCTGGAGTTCCCCGCGGGAGAGAGGCAATGAGCAGTTCTTC
>TRBV19|NA|NA|TRBJ1-1
CASSMQGSLHTEAFF
TGTGCCAGTAGTATGCAGGGAAGCTTGCACACTGAAGCTTTCTTT
>TRBV7-9|TRBD2|NA|TRBJ2-2
CASSLGGAGENTGELFF
TGTGCCAGCAGCTTAGGGGGAGCGGGAGAAAACACCGGGGAGCTGTTTTTT
>TRBV24-1|TRBD1|once|TRBJ1-2
CATSDPGTGEARGYTF
TGTGCCACCAGTGACCCGGGGACAGGGGAGGCGAGGGGCTACACCTTC
>TRBV21-1|NA|NA|TRBJ2-1
CASSQVRTSGRNYDNEQFF
TGTGCCAGCAGCCAAGTACGGACTAGCGGGAGAAATTATGACAATGAGCAGTTCTTC
>TRBV19|TRBD2|NA|TRBJ2-5
CASSNSGNNQETQYF
TGTGCCAGTAGTAATAGCGGGAACAACCAAGAGACCCAGTACTTC
>TRBV6-5|NA|NA|TRBJ2-1
CASSASRYNEQFF
TGTGCCAGCAGCGCTAGCCGTTACAATGAGCAGTTCTTC
>TRBV12-5|TRBD1|once|TRBJ2-3
CASGLGQGADTQYF
TGTGCTAGTGGTTTAGGACAGGGGGCAGATACGCAGTATTTT
>TRBV3-1/TRBV3-2|NA|NA|TRBJ1-5
CASSLLPNQPQHF
TGTGCCAGCAGCCTTCTACCAAATCAGCCCCAGCATTTT
>TRBV6-5|NA|NA|TRBJ2-2
CASRWGLGTGELFF
TGTGCCAGCAGGTGGGGCCTAGGCACCGGGGAGCTGTTTTTT
>TRBV19|TRBD1|NA|TRBJ1-2
CASDPGGPYGYTF
TGTGCCAGTGACCCAGGGGGCCCCTATGGCTACACCTTC
>TRBV19|TRBD2|NA|TRBJ2-7
CASSTTGTSGSYEQYF
TGTGCCAGTAGTACCACCGGGACTAGCGGCTCCTACGAGCAGTACTTC
>TRBV13|TRBD2|NA|TRBJ2-7
CASSLAFRLAGGLAYEQYF
TGTGCCAGCAGCTTAGCCTTCCGACTAGCGGGAGGTCTAGCCTACGAGCAGTACTTC
>TRBV19|TRBD1|NA|TRBJ2-7
CASSMGQSYEQYF
TGTGCCAGTAGTATGGGACAGTCCTACGAGCAGTACTTC
>TRBV15|NA|NA|TRBJ1-2
CATSTRGALGYTF
TGTGCCACCAGCACCCGGGGGGCTTTGGGCTACACCTTC
>TRBV10-3|TRBD2|NA|TRBJ2-1
CAISTSGSYNEQFF
TGTGCCATCAGCACTAGCGGGAGCTACAATGAGCAGTTCTTC
>TRBV30|TRBD1|NA|TRBJ1-1
CAWSAPGQGGTEAFF
TGTGCCTGGAGTGCCCCGGGACAGGGGGGGACTGAAGCTTTCTTT
>TRBV7-2|TRBD2|NA|TRBJ2-1
CASSPGLAGVSEQFF
TGTGCCAGCAGCCCGGGACTAGCGGGCGTTAGTGAGCAGTTCTTC
>TRBV6-4|TRBD1|NA|TRBJ1-2
CASSAENGTDLGRSYYGYTF
TGTGCCAGCAGTGCTGAGAACGGGACAGACCTTGGACGGTCCTACTATGGCTACACCTTC
>TRBV7-9|TRBD1|NA|TRBJ2-5
CASSPSRTGGETQYF
TGTGCCAGCAGCCCCTCGAGGACAGGCGGAGAGACCCAGTACTTC
>TRBV6-5|TRBD2|NA|TRBJ2-7
CASSYSTSVLNEQYF
TGTGCCAGCAGTTACTCGACTAGCGTGCTCAACGAGCAGTACTTC
>TRBV4-2|NA|NA|TRBJ1-6
CASRGGDLLSSYNSPLHF
TGTGCCAGCCGGGGGGGAGACCTTCTAAGCTCCTATAATTCACCCCTCCACTTT
>TRBV5-1|NA|NA|TRBJ2-5
CASSSAGLVQETQYF
TGCGCCAGCAGTAGTGCGGGGTTGGTACAAGAGACCCAGTACTTC
>TRBV28|TRBD1|NA|TRBJ1-5
CASSTQTGDGGNQPQHF
TGTGCCAGCAGTACCCAAACAGGGGACGGGGGCAATCAGCCCCAGCATTTT
>TRBV2|TRBD2|NA|TRBJ2-5
CASRRAPGLAGPRGYQETQYF
TGTGCCAGCAGGCGGGCTCCCGGACTAGCGGGACCTCGGGGGTACCAAGAGACCCAGTACTTC
>TRBV19|NA|NA|TRBJ1-4
CASSIDLTVLNEKLFF
TGTGCCAGTAGTATAGATCTTACGGTCCTTAATGAAAAACTGTTTTTT
>TRBV6-5|NA|NA|TRBJ1-2
CASRGDGAGDYGYTF
TGTGCCAGCAGGGGGGACGGGGCGGGAGACTATGGCTACACCTTC
>TRBV5-1|NA|NA|TRBJ2-1
CASSLGSGLYNEQFF
TGCGCCAGCAGCTTGGGTAGCGGATTATACAATGAGCAGTTCTTC
>TRBV21-1|NA|NA|TRBJ2-3
CASSKASSGASTDTQYF
TGTGCCAGCAGCAAAGCCTCCAGCGGGGCAAGCACAGATACGCAGTATTTT
>TRBV18|NA|NA|TRBJ1-4
CASSSSRSEKLFF
TGTGCCAGCTCGTCAAGCCGAAGTGAAAAACTGTTTTTT
>TRBV30|TRBD1|NA|TRBJ1-4
CAWRPQGGNEKLFF
TGTGCCTGGAGACCACAGGGGGGGAATGAAAAACTGTTTTTT
>TRBV29-1|NA|NA|TRBJ2-2
CSVTTRGTNTGELFF
TGCAGCGTCACAACCAGGGGAACGAACACCGGGGAGCTGTTTTTT
>TRBV18|TRBD1|NA|TRBJ1-1
CASSLTGGRDTEAFF
TGTGCCAGCTCCTTGACAGGGGGCAGGGACACTGAAGCTTTCTTT
>TRBV3-1/TRBV3-2|NA|NA|TRBJ2-7
CASSDLAGGFYEQYF
TGTGCCAGCAGCGACTTGGCCGGGGGATTCTACGAGCAGTACTTC
>TRBV12-5|TRBD2|NA|TRBJ2-1
CASGKGSGSYGHEQFF
TGTGCTAGTGGGAAAGGAAGCGGGAGTTATGGCCATGAGCAGTTCTTC
>TRBV7-7|NA|once|TRBJ2-5
CASSLVQEETQYF
TGTGCCAGCAGCTTAGTGCAGGAAGAGACCCAGTACTTC
>TRBV24-1|NA|NA|TRBJ2-3
CATSDDYTDTQYF
TGTGCCACCAGTGATGACTACACAGATACGCAGTATTTT
>TRBV3-1/TRBV3-2|TRBD1|NA|TRBJ2-5
CASSHEGARRYF
TGTGCCAGCAGTCATGAGGGGGCCCGGAGGTACTTC
>TRBV6-4|TRBD2|NA|TRBJ2-1
CASSGEASGSDEQFF
TGTGCCAGCAGTGGGGAGGCTAGCGGGAGCGATGAGCAGTTCTTC
>TRBV27|TRBD1|NA|TRBJ2-7
CASSSPDRREQYF
TGTGCCAGCAGTTCCCCGGACAGGCGGGAGCAGTACTTC
>TRBV6-1|TRBD1|NA|TRBJ1-1
CASSGTPGQINTEAFF
TGTGCCAGCAGTGGGACACCGGGACAGATAAACACTGAAGCTTTCTTT
>TRBV18|NA|NA|TRBJ2-1
CASSGSTGDEQFF
TGTGCCAGCTCCGGGAGTACCGGGGATGAGCAGTTCTTC
>TRBV5-1|TRBD2|NA|TRBJ2-1
CASSFSGGSYNEQFF
TGCGCCAGCAGCTTTAGCGGGGGCTCCTACAATGAGCAGTTCTTC
>TRBV14|NA|NA|TRBJ2-5
CASSQVLLGLQTYQETQYF
TGTGCCAGCAGCCAAGTGCTGCTCGGACTCCAAACGTACCAAGAGACCCAGTACTTC
>TRBV24-1|TRBD2|NA|TRBJ2-7
CATSDSSGASYEQYF
TGTGCCACCAGTGATTCTAGCGGGGCCTCCTACGAGCAGTACTTC
>TRBV2|NA|NA|TRBJ2-1
CASLGGSSYNEQFF
TGTGCCAGCTTGGGTGGGAGCTCCTACAATGAGCAGTTCTTC